This TCR beta chain was observed in a study of shared clonotypes between healthy human individuals. Broader study findings: Clonotypes not shared had lower generation probabilities than those common to all four donors.

As processed by the authors: Junction-only sequences without quality scores were provided by ImmunoSEQ, so filtering was different. The table came from immunoSEQ multiplex PCR; TCRdb's copy has only in-frame clones and leaves some out. V and J calls and clone size are given by that table; D and trimming were obtained from the DNA. The sample includes more than 2,000,000 clones, approximately 92% of them seen just once. Trimming left V 3 bases short and J 4 bases short, with 7 bases between. This CDR3 is 13 amino acids long. Per germline, CDR1 SGHVS and CDR2 FQNEAQ. Researchers partitioned CD4+ cells into CD45RA+ naive and CD45RA-negative memory subsets. Comment on this clone: Its antigen is currently unknown.

The gene calls are TRBV7-8 and TRBJ1-3; D possibly corresponds to TRBD1 (5 bases). The sequencing sample was made of naive CD4+ T cells sorted from blood. Noted subset: CD45RA+ positively selected. This TCR came from a man aged 18 to 30 in good health. CDR3 loop: CASSFPGGNTIYF. The CDR3 DNA reads TGTGCCAGCAGCTTCCCAGGGGGAAACACCATATATTTT.